A single sample gave rise to the 9 T cell receptor beta chains below, sequenced in a study of molecular identifiers for immune sequencing clone quantification. MiXCR, run by TCRdb on the PCR reads, gives a single entry per CDR3 protein. The data contain about 300,000 distinct CDR3 sequences, about a fifth of them singletons. The sample was naive CD8+ T cells from blood, with Jurkat cell RNA spiked in. This sample's subset: FACS-sorted CD8+CD4-CCR7+CD45RA+ naive T cells. These receptors originate from a human donor in good health. Some libraries in this study had Jurkat cell RNA spiked in.

This clonotype was counted between two and nine times. It may be a read error: a sequence one base away is much more abundant. The V and J genes are TRBV7-2 and TRBJ2-7, with TRBD2 as a possible D gene (5 bases). The CDR3 contains 12 residues. Germline V gives CDR1 SGHTA, CDR2 FQGNSA. DNA of the CDR3: TGTGCCAGCAGCTCGCCGGGGTACGAGCGGTACTTC. The encoded protein is CASSSPGYERYF.

This clonotype was seen ten or more times. V and J are TRBV19 and TRBJ1-5, with 11 bases aligning to TRBD1. The CDR3 contains 17 residues. V trimming: 0 bases; J trimming: 2 bases; junction bases outside the gene matches: 3. Germline values: CDR1 LNHDA, CDR2 SQIVND (reference sequence). The CDR3 sequence: CASSIDPGQGGNQPQHF. Here the CDR3 DNA reads TGTGCCAGTAGTATAGATCCGGGACAGGGGGGCAATCAGCCCCAGCATTTT.

This clonotype was seen repeatedly, ten times or more. V usage is TRBV7-9 and J usage is TRBJ1-1; D is undetermined. Germline loops: CDR1 SEHNR, CDR2 FQNEAQ (reference sequence). V lost 1 base to trimming and J lost 4 bases, with 7 bases between them. This CDR3 contains 13 residues. The CDR3 sequence is CASSLGMGTEAFF. In nucleotides, the CDR3 is TGTGCCAGCAGCTTAGGTATGGGCACTGAAGCTTTCTTT. Filled out from reference TRBV7-9 and TRBJ1-1, the complete variable domain reads DTGVSQNPRHKITKRGQNVTFRCDPISEHNRLYWYRQTLGQGPEFLTYFQNEAQLEKSRLLSDRFSAERPKGSFSTLEIQRTEQGDSAMYLCASSLGMGTEAFFGQGTRLTVV.

This clonotype was counted between two and nine times. The chain couples TRBV20-1 to TRBJ2-7, with D maybe TRBD2 (6 bases). Between the trimmed V and J ends, which lost 1 base and 7 bases, there was a span of 20 bases. This CDR3 is 15 amino acids long. Germline V gene lookup returns CDR1 DFQATT and CDR2 SNEGSKA (reference sequence). CDR3 bases: TGCAGTGCTAGAGGAGCGGGCGAGACTTTGTTGGAGCAGTACTTC. This translates into CSARGAGETLLEQYF.

The chain has TRBV5-1 and TRBJ2-3; 10 positions match TRBD2. The germline CDR1 and CDR2 sequences are SGHRS and YFSETQ. The CDR3 contains 17 residues. Germline trimming cut 0 bases from V and 0 bases from J; bases unmatched to any gene: 4. The CDR3 loop is CASSLAGLATSTDTQYF. CDR3 nucleotide sequence: TGCGCCAGCAGCTTGGCGGGACTAGCGACGAGCACAGATACGCAGTATTTT.

The chain combines TRBV7-9 with TRBJ1-4; TRBD1 aligns across 7 bases. This CDR3 contains 15 residues. Germline assignment: CDR1 SEHNR and CDR2 FQNEAQ (reference sequence). With 6 bases clipped from V and 5 bases from J, the junction kept 9 bases outside the gene matches. The CDR3 loop is CASSSGGGPNEKLFF. CDR3 in DNA: TGTGCCAGCAGTAGTGGAGGGGGCCCGAATGAAAAACTGTTTTTT.

This clonotype was found many times. V is TRBV9 and J is TRBJ2-7; D gene uncertain. The germline V gene encodes CDR1 SGDLS and CDR2 YYNGEE. The germline V and J ends were trimmed by 4 bases and 1 base, with 18 bases remaining between them. The CDR3 is 16 residues long. CDR3 sequence (DNA): TGTGCCAGCAGCTCTCGTGGGCTCGTTACATCCTACGAGCAGTACTTC. Translation gives CASSSRGLVTSYEQYF.

The sample holds many counts of this clonotype. V is TRBV11-1 and J is TRBJ1-1; D remains ambiguous. Trimming removed 1 base from V and 4 bases from J, with 10 bases in between. The CDR3 contains 14 residues. The germline V gene has CDR1 SGHAT and CDR2 FQDESV (reference sequence). The DNA for the CDR3 is TGTGCCAGCAGCTTAGGCGAGATGGGCACTGAAGCTTTCTTT. The encoded protein is CASSLGEMGTEAFF.

This clonotype was counted ten times or more. The J gene is TRBJ2-3, the V gene TRBV28, with TRBD2 identical over 12 bases. The CDR3 has 15 amino acids. From germline, CDR1 is MDHEN and CDR2 SYDVKM. V lost 10 bases to trimming and J lost 5 bases; unmatched junction nucleotides: 10. This CDR3 is CATATTSGRRDTQYF. CDR3 coding DNA: TGTGCCACCGCCACGACTAGCGGGAGACGAGATACGCAGTATTTT.